This T cell receptor (beta chain) appears in the sequencing data of a study of blood T cells in healthy people across ages. This CDR3 has 13 residues. The junction had 7 bases not matched to a gene; V was cut back by 6 bases and J by 10 bases. It was with a sample-barcoded 5' primer and a J-beta primer mix that a second PCR of about 7 to 12 cycles was run. TCRdb redid the calling of the 5' RACE reads with MiXCR, one entry per CDR3 protein. This table has roughly 1,300,000 distinct CDR3 sequences, around 59% appearing once. The study isolated at least 7 million PBMCs from each sample. Comment on this clonotype: Its matching antigen is unknown. A much larger clonotype is one base distant, so this may be a read error.

Study results and caveats: Changes seen in expanded clonotypes were possibly confounded by donor CMV status left unknown.

The source material was blood. This sequence was found in a man between 18 and 29 years old in good health. This sequence joins TRBV12-3 or TRBV12-4 and TRBJ2-1; 9 nucleotides agree with TRBD2. In DNA, the CDR3 is TGTGCCAGCAGCATAGCGGGAGCTTACGAGCAGTTCTTC. Translation: CASSIAGAYEQFF.